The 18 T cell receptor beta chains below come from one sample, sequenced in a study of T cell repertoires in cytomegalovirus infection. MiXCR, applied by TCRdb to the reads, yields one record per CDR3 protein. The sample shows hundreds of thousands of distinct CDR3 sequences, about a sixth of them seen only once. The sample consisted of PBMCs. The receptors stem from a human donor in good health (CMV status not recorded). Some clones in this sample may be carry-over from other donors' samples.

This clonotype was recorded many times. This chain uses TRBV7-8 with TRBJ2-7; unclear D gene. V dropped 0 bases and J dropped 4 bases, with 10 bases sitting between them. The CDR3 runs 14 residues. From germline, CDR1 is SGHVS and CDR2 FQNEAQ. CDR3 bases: TGTGCCAGCAGCTTAGCAGTAGGGATTTACGAGCAGTACTTC. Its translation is CASSLAVGIYEQYF.

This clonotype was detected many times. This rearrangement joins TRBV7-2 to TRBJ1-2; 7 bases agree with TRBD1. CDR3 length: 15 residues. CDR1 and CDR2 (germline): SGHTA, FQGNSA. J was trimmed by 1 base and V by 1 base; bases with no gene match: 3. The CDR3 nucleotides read TGTGCCAGCAGCTTAGAAGGGGGCGATAACTATGGCTACACCTTC. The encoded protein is CASSLEGGDNYGYTF.

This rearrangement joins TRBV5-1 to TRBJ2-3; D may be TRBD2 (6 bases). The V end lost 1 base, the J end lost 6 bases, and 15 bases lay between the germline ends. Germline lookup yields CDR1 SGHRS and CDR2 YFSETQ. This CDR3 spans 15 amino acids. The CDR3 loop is CASSLTLAGRDTQYF. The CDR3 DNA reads TGCGCCAGCAGCTTGACGTTGGCAGGGAGGGATACGCAGTATTTT.

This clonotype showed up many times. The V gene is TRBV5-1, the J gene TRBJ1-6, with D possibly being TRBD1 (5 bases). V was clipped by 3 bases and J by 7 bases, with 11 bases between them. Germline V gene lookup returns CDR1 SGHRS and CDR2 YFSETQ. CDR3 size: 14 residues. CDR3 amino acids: CASSYSGTNSPLHF. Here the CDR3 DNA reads TGCGCCAGCAGCTACTCCGGGACGAATTCACCCCTCCACTTT.

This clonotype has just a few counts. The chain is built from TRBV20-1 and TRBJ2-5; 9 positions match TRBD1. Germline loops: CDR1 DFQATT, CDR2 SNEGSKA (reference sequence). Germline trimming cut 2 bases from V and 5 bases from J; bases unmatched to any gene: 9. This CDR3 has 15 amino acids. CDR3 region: CSARSSGQGDETQYF. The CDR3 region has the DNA TGCAGTGCTAGATCTTCGGGACAGGGAGATGAGACCCAGTACTTC.

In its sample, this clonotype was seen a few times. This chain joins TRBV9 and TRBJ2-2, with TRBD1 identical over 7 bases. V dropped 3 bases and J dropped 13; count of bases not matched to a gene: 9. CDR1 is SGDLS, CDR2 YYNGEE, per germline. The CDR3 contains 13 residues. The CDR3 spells CASSGGGQQTLFF. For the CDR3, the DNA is TGTGCCAGCAGCGGAGGGGGACAGCAAACGCTGTTTTTT.

CDR3 bases: TGTGCCAGCAGTTACTCGGATTGGGGAGATGGCTACACCTTC. The encoded protein is CASSYSDWGDGYTF. This chain links TRBV6-2 or TRBV6-3 with TRBJ1-2; D gene unclear. Trimming left V 0 bases short and J 6 bases short, with 11 bases between. Germline CDR1 is MNHEY and CDR2 is SVGEGT. This CDR3 contains 14 residues.

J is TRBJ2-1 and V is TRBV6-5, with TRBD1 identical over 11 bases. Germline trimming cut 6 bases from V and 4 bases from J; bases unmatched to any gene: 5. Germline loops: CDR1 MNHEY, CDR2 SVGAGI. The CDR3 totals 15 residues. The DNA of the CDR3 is TGTGCCAGCAGCCGCGGGACAGGGGGTTACAATGAGCAGTTCTTC. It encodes CASSRGTGGYNEQFF.

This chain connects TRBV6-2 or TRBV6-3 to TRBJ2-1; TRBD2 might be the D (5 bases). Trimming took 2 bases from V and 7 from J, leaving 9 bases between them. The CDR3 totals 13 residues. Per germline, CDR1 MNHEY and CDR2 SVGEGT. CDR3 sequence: CASSYVPGNEQFF. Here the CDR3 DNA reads TGTGCCAGCAGTTACGTTCCGGGGAATGAGCAGTTCTTC.

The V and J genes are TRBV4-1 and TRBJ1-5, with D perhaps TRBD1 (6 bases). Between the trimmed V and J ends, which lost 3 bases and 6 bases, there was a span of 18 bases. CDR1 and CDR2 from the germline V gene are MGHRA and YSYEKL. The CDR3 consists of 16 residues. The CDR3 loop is CASSQPSQGWGQPQHF. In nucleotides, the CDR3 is TGCGCCAGCAGCCAGCCCTCACAGGGTTGGGGTCAGCCCCAGCATTTT.

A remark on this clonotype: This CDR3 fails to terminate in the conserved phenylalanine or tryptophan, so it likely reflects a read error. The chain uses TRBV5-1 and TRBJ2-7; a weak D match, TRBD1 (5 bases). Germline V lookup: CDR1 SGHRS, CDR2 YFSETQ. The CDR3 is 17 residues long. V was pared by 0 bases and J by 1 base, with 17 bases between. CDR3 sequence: CASSLGLVVGRSYEQYC. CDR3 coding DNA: TGCGCCAGCAGCTTGGGGTTGGTAGTGGGGCGATCCTACGAGCAGTACTGC.

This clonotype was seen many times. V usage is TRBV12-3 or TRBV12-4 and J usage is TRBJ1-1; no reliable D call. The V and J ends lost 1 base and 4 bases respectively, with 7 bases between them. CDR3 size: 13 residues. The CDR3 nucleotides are TGTGCCAGCAGTTTAGTGGGCTCCACTGAAGCTTTCTTT. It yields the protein CASSLVGSTEAFF.

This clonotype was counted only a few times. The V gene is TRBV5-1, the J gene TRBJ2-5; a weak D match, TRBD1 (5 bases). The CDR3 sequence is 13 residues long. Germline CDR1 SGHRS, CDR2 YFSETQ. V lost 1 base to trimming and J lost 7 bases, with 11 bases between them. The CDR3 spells CASSLTGDGTQYF. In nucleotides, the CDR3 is TGCGCCAGCAGCTTGACAGGCGACGGGACCCAGTACTTC.

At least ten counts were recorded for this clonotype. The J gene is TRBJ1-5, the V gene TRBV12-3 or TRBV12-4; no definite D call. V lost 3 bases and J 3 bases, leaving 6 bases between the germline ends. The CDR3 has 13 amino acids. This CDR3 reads CASSFDPNQPQHF. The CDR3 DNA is TGTGCCAGCAGTTTTGACCCCAATCAGCCCCAGCATTTT.

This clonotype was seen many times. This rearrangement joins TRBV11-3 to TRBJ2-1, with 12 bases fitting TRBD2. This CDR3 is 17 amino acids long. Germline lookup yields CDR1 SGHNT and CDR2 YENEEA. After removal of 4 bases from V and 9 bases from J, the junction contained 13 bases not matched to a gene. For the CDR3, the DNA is TGTGCCAGCAGCTCAGGAGGACTAGCGGGAATATCGGGTGAGCAGTTCTTC. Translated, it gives CASSSGGLAGISGEQFF.

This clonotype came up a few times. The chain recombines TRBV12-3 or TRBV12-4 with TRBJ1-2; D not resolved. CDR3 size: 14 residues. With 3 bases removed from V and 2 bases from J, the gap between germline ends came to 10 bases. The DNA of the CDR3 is TGTGCCAGCAGTTTTCTTGGTGTGAACTATGGCTACACCTTC. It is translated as CASSFLGVNYGYTF.

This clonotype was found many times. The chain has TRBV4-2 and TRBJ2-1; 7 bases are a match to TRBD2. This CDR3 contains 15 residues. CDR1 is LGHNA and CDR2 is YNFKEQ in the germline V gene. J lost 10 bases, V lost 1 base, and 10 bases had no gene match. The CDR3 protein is CASSQVLSGAEEQFF. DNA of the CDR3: TGTGCCAGCAGCCAAGTACTGAGCGGGGCTGAAGAGCAGTTCTTC.

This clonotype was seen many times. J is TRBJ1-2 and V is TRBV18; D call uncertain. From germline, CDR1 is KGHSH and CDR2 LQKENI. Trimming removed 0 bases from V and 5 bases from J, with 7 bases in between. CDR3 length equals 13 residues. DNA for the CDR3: TGTGCCAGCTCACCACCGGCGGGGTATGGCTACACCTTC. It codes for CASSPPAGYGYTF.